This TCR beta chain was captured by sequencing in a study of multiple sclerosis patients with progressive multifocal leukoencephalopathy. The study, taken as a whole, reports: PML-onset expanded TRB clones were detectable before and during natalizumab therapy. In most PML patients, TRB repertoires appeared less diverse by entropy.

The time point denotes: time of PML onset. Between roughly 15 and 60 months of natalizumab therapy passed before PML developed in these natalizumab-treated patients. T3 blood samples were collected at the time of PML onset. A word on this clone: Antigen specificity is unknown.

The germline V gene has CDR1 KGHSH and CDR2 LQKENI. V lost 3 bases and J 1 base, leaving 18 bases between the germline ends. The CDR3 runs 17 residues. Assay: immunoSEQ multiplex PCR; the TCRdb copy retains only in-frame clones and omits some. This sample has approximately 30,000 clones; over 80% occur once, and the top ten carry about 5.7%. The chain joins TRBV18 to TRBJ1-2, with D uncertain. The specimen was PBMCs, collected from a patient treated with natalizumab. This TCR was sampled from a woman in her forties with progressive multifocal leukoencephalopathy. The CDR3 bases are TGTGCCAGCTCACCCCCCGTTGGGAAGGAACTTAACTATGGCTACACCTTC. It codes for CASSPPVGKELNYGYTF. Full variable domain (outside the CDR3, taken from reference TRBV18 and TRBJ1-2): NAGVMQNPRHLVRRRGQEARLRCSPMKGHSHVYWYRQLPEEGLKFMVYLQKENIIDESGMPKERFSAEFPKEGPSILRIQQVVRGDSAAYFCASSPPVGKELNYGYTFGSGTRLTVV.